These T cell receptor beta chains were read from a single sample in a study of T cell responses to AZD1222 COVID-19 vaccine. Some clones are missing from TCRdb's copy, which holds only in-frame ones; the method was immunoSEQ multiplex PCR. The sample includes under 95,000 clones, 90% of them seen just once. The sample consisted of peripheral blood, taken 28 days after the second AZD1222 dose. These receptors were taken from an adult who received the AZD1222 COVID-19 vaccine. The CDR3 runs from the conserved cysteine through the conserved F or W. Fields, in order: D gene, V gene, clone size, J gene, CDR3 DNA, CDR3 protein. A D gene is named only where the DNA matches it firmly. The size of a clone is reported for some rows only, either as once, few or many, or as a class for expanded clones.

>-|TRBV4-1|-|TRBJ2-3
TGCGCCAGCAGCCAGGTCTTAGTTTTGGATACGCAGTATTTT
CASSQVLVLDTQYF
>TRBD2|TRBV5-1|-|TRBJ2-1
TGCGCCAGCAGCTTGGCCCCGGGACTAGCGGGGGGCAGTGAGCAGTTCTTC
CASSLAPGLAGGSEQFF
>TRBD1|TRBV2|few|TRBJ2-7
TGTGCCAGCAGTTACACGGGACAGGCCTACGAGCAGTACTTC
CASSYTGQAYEQYF
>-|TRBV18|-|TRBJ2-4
TGTGCCAGCTCTTCGGTCCCAGGGGACGCCTCACAGTACTTC
CASSSVPGDASQYF
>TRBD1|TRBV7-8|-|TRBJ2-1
TGTGCCAGCAGCTTATTCGACAGGGCCACCTACAATGAGCAGTTCTTC
CASSLFDRATYNEQFF
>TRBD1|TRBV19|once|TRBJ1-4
TGTGCCAGTAGTACCACGGACAGGGTAGTTGAAAAACTGTTTTTT
CASSTTDRVVEKLFF
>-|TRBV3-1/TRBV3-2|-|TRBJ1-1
TGTGCCAGCAGCCACGGACGTAGGCGCATGAACACTGAAGCTTTCTTT
CASSHGRRRMNTEAFF
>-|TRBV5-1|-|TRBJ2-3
TGCGCCAGCAGCGTTCCGAAGGATACGCAGTATTTT
CASSVPKDTQYF
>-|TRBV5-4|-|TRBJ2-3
TGTGCCAGCAGCCATGTCCGGGACGCTTTTAGCACAGATACGCAGTATTTT
CASSHVRDAFSTDTQYF
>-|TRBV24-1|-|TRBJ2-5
TGTGCCACCAGTGATTTAGGCTCCGGTGATGGGGGGATGTACCAAGAGACCCAGTACTTC
CATSDLGSGDGGMYQETQYF
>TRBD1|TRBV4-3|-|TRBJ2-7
TGCGCCAGCAGCGATGGGACAGCCGCTTTCGACGAGCAGTACTTC
CASSDGTAAFDEQYF
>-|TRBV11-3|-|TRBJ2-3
TGTGCCAGCAGCGAGGGACCCGGCACAGATACGCAGTATTTT
CASSEGPGTDTQYF
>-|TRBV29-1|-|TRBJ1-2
TGCAGCGTTGAAGGGGGGAAGGACTATGGCTACACCTTC
CSVEGGKDYGYTF
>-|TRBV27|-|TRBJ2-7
TGTGCCAGCTCTACCCCCGGGGGCTCCTACGAGCAGTACTTC
CASSTPGGSYEQYF
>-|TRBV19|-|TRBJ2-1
TGTGCCAGTGGGGCCCCTTTCCTCTACAATGAGCAGTTCTTC
CASGAPFLYNEQFF
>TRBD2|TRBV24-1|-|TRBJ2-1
TGTGCCACCCGGACTAGCGGGGGTTACAATGAGCAGTTCTTC
CATRTSGGYNEQFF
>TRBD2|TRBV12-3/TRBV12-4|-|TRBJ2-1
TGTGCCAGCAGTTTGGGGACTAGCGATGAGCAGTTCTTC
CASSLGTSDEQFF
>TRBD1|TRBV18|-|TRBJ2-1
TGTGCCAGCGCCCCAACAGGGGGCGATTTGCCCTACACGACTAAGTTTACTGGGAATGAGCAGTTCTTC
CASAPTGGDLPYTTKFTGNEQFF
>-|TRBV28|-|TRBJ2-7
TGTGCCAGCAGTTTACCGGGAAGCCCTAGGGAGCAGTACTTC
CASSLPGSPREQYF
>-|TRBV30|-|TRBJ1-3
TGTGCCTGGAGTGTAGGGCAGGGAGGAAACACCATATATTTT
CAWSVGQGGNTIYF
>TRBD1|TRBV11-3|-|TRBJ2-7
TGTGCCAGCAGCTTCCTCCGAAATCAGGACAGGGGGCATTACGAGCAGTACTTC
CASSFLRNQDRGHYEQYF
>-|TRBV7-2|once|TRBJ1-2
TGTGCCAGCAGCTTAGAGTCGGGTGGCTACACCTTC
CASSLESGGYTF
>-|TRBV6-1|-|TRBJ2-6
TGTGCCAGCAGTGAACCCGGGACAACCGGGGCCAACGTCCTGACTTTC
CASSEPGTTGANVLTF
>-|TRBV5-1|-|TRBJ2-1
TGCGCCAGCAGCTCAGTCGGGACCTACAATGAGCAGTTCTTC
CASSSVGTYNEQFF
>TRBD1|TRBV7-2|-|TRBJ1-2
TGTGCCAGCAGCTTAAGGGACAGGGGAAGCGGCTACACCTTC
CASSLRDRGSGYTF
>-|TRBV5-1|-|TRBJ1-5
TGCGCCAGCAGCTTGGCCAGGAAACAGGGAGGTCAGCCCCAGCATTTT
CASSLARKQGGQPQHF
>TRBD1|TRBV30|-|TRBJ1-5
TGTGCCTGGAGTGTTACCGGGACAGCTAGCAATCAGCCCCAGCATTTT
CAWSVTGTASNQPQHF
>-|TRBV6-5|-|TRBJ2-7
TGTGCCAGCACGGGGACATTACCTCACGAGCAGTACTTC
CASTGTLPHEQYF
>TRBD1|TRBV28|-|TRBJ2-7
TGTGCCATAATGGGACAGGGAGGATACGAGCAGTACTTC
CAIMGQGGYEQYF
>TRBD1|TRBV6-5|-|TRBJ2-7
TGTGCCAGCAGTCTTGACAGGGCGCGATACGAGCAGTACTTC
CASSLDRARYEQYF
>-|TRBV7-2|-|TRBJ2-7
TGTGCCAGCAGCTCGACTAGTAAAGGCTACGAGCAGTACTTC
CASSSTSKGYEQYF
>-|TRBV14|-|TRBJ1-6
TGTGCCAGCAGCCAAGGCTCCGGGGTAAGGCCCCTCCACTTT
CASSQGSGVRPLHF
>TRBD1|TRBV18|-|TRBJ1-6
TGTGCCAGCTCACCACCAAGGGCGGGACAGGGGGGATCACCCCTCCACTTT
CASSPPRAGQGGSPLHF
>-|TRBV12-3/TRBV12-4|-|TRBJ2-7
TGTGCCAGCAGTTTAATCAGGGACCCCAAGTACTTC
CASSLIRDPKYF
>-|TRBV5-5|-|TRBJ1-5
TGTGCCAGCAGCTCCACACCGACGAGCAATCAGCCCCAGCATTTT
CASSSTPTSNQPQHF
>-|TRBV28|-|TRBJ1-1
TGTGCCAGCAGTCCGGGGGGGGGAGCATTTGAAGCTTTCTTT
CASSPGGGAFEAFF
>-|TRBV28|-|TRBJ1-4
TGTGCCAGCAGTCCCTCTAGGGAAAAACTGTTTTTT
CASSPSREKLFF
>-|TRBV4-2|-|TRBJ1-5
TGTGCCAGCAGCCAAGAGGTCAGGCGGCAGCCCCAGCATTTT
CASSQEVRRQPQHF
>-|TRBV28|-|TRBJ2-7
TGTGCCAGCAGTTTAGCAAAAGCTGGCTCCTACGAGCAGTACTTC
CASSLAKAGSYEQYF
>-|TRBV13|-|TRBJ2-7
TGTGCCAGCAGCTTAGGCCTTAGGCATAAACTCTACGAGCAGTACTTC
CASSLGLRHKLYEQYF
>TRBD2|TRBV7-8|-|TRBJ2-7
TGTGCCAGCAGCTCCGGGAGGGGTTCCTCCTACGAGCAGTACTTC
CASSSGRGSSYEQYF
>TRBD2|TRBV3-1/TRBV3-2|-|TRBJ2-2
TGTGCCAGCAGCCCCACCGGACTAGCCGGGGAGCTGTTTTTT
CASSPTGLAGELFF
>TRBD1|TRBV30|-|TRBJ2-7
TGTGCCTGGAGTTTATCCCCGGGACAGGGAAGGTACGAGCAGTACTTC
CAWSLSPGQGRYEQYF
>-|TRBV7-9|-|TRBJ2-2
TGTGCCAGCAGCCCTATCAATGACCCTACCGGGGAGCTGTTTTTT
CASSPINDPTGELFF
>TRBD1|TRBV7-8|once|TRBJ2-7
TGTGCCAGCAGCCTAGTAGGGGGGACAGGGTCTTCCGAGCAGTACTTC
CASSLVGGTGSSEQYF
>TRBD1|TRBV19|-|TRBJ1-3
TGTGCCAGTAGGGAGCCACCCGGAATCAGGGGGACTGGAAACACCATATATTTT
CASREPPGIRGTGNTIYF